Each of the 5 T cell receptor beta chains below was sequenced from the same sample in a study of radiotherapy plus CTLA-4 blockade in lung cancer listed by TCRdb under 2018. The library relied on the immunoSEQ multiplex PCR assay. Not all clones reach the TCRdb copy of this immuneACCESS table, which keeps in-frame sequences only. Checked studies attribute under half of the gap to unresolved V genes and leave the rest unexplained. The sample profile shows roughly 71,000 clones; more than 75% of them were found once. The ten largest clonotypes hold about 6.6% of the sample. The starting material was peripheral blood, obtained from a patient treated with radiotherapy plus ipilimumab. The source of these receptors is a human donor with non-small cell lung cancer who had a complete response to radiotherapy plus ipilimumab.

The V call is TRBV2, the J call TRBJ1-5; D is undetermined. The CDR3 runs to 14 residues. Trimming shortened V by 2 bases and J by 7 bases, and 12 bases separated the two germline ends. Germline V gene lookup returns CDR1 SNHLY and CDR2 FYNNEI. Here the CDR3 reads CASSEYFGGQPQHF. In DNA, the CDR3 is TGTGCCAGCAGTGAATACTTCGGAGGCCAGCCCCAGCATTTT.

Only one count was recorded for this clone. This sequence joins TRBV5-6 and TRBJ2-3; D call uncertain. Trimming took off 2 bases at V and 2 bases at J, with 12 bases between the two ends. The CDR3 runs 15 residues. Germline CDR1 is SGHDT and CDR2 is YYEEEE. The CDR3 nucleotides are TGTGCCAGCAGCTTTGGACCGCCACCCACAGATACGCAGTATTTT. It yields the protein CASSFGPPPTDTQYF.

The chain carries TRBV6-5 and TRBJ1-4; the D gene is possibly TRBD1 (6 bases). CDR3 size: 15 residues. Trimming removed 6 bases from V and 1 base from J, with 12 bases in between. CDR1 MNHEY and CDR2 SVGAGI come from the germline V gene. The CDR3: CASSPRGLTNEKLFF. For the CDR3, the DNA is TGTGCCAGCAGCCCCAGGGGTTTAACTAATGAAAAACTGTTTTTT.

The chain recombines TRBV6-7 with TRBJ2-7; tentative D call: TRBD2 (6 bases). TRBV6-7 is known as an ORF, though its function is uncertain. V gave up 9 bases and J gave up 6 bases, with 24 bases separating them. The CDR3 runs to 15 residues. Written as DNA, the CDR3 is TGTGCCAGGGGCCCCTTGGGACTCGTCGACCCCGAGCAGTACGTC. This sequence encodes CARGPLGLVDPEQYV.

This chain joins TRBV7-2 and TRBJ2-5; D tentatively fits TRBD1 or TRBD2 (5 bases each). The CDR3 runs 15 residues. Germline V CDR1 and CDR2: SGHTA, FQGNSA. V shed 6 bases and J shed 5 bases, with 19 bases lying between them. The CDR3 DNA reads as TGTGCCAGCAGATCCGGGACCTTCCTCCGGGAGACCCAGTACTTC. Translation gives CASRSGTFLRETQYF.